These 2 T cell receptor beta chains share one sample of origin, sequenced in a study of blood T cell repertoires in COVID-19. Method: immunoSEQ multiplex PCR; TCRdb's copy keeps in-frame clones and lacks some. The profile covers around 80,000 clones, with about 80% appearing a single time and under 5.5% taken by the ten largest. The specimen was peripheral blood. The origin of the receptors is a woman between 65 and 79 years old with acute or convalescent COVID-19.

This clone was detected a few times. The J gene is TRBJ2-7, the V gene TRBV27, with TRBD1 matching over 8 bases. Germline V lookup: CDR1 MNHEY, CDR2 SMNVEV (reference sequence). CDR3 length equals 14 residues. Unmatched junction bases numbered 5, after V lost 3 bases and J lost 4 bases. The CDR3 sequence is CASSLGTGLYEQYF. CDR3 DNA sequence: TGTGCCAGCAGTTTGGGGACAGGACTTTACGAGCAGTACTTC.

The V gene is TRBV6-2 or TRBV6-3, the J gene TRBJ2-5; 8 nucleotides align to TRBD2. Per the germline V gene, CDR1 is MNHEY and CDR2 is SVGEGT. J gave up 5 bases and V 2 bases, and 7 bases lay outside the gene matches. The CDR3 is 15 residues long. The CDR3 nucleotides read TGTGCCAGCAGTTACGTGGGACTAGGTGGCGAGACCCAGTACTTC. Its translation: CASSYVGLGGETQYF.